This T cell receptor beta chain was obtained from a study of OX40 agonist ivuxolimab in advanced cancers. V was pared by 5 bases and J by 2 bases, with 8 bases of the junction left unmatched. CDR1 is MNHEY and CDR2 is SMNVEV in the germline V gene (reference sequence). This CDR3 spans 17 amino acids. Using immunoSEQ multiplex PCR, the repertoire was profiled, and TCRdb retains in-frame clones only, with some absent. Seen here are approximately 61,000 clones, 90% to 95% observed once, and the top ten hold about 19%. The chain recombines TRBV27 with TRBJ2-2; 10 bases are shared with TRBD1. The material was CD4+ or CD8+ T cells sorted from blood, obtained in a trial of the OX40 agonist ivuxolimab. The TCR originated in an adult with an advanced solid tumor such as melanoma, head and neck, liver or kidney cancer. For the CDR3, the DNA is TGTGCCAGCAGTCCCCCCGACAGGGGGCTAAACACCGGGGAGCTGTTTTTT. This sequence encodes CASSPPDRGLNTGELFF.